The 31 T cell receptor beta chains reported below all come from one sample, sequenced in a study of shared clonotypes between healthy human individuals. Assay: immunoSEQ multiplex PCR; the TCRdb copy retains only in-frame clones and omits some. The table has 2 million or so clones, over 85% seen once. The material sequenced was naive CD4+ T cells sorted from blood. The subset was: CD45RA+ positively selected. The receptors were sampled from a man aged 18 to 29 in good health.

V and J are TRBV4-1 and TRBJ2-7, with a weak D call TRBD1 (6 bases). The CDR3 has 19 amino acids. With 5 bases removed from V and 6 bases from J, the gap between germline ends came to 32 bases. CDR1 and CDR2 (germline): MGHRA, YSYEKL. This chain's CDR3 is CASSSGPFIETKDRREQYF. DNA of the CDR3: TGCGCCAGCAGCTCTGGACCCTTTATAGAGACAAAAGACAGGCGCGAGCAGTACTTC.

The chain is built from TRBV5-1 and TRBJ1-6, with a weak D call TRBD1 (5 bases). The CDR3 has 16 residues. V gave up 0 bases and J gave up 7 bases, with 14 bases separating them. Germline V gene data show CDR1 as SGHRS and CDR2 as YFSETQ. The CDR3 DNA is TGCGCCAGCAGCTTGGCGGGGCCTCGTTTCAATTCACCCCTCCACTTT. Residues: CASSLAGPRFNSPLHF.

The rearrangement joins TRBV5-8 to TRBJ2-1; D is possibly TRBD2 (6 bases). The CDR3 has 11 amino acids. Germline V gives CDR1 SGHTS, CDR2 YDEGEE. V was trimmed by 1 base and J by 14 bases, leaving 10 bases between them. CDR3 in DNA: TGTGCCAGCAGCTTGTGGGAGGCGAAGTTCTTC. Its translation: CASSLWEAKFF.

To note about this clone: The sample has other DNA sequences that encode this CDR3 too. V gene TRBV11-2 combines with J gene TRBJ2-5; D is uncertain. V lost 1 base, J lost 4 bases, and 1 base lay in between. Germline loops: CDR1 SGHAT, CDR2 FQNNGV. This CDR3 has 11 amino acids. DNA for the CDR3: TGTGCCAGCAGCTTAGTAGAGACCCAGTACTTC. It translates to CASSLVETQYF.

The chain is built from TRBV7-8 and TRBJ2-2; 7 positions match TRBD2. The CDR3 sequence is 15 residues long. V lost 8 bases to trimming and J lost 4 bases; unmatched junction nucleotides: 10. Germline-derived CDR1 and CDR2 are SGHVS and FQNEAQ. This CDR3 is CASHLMAGVTGELFF. In DNA form, the CDR3 reads TGTGCCAGCCACCTTATGGCGGGGGTCACCGGGGAGCTGTTTTTT. The full variable domain, in which reference TRBV7-8 and TRBJ2-2 provide the parts outside the CDR3, is GAGVSQSPRYKVAKRGQDVALRCDPISGHVSLFWYQQALGQGPEFLTYFQNEAQLDKSGLPSDRFFAERPEGSVSTLKIQRTQQEDSAVYLCASHLMAGVTGELFFGEGSRLTVL.

The chain is built from TRBV5-4 and TRBJ2-1, with TRBD1 matching 7 bases. The germline V gene has CDR1 SGHNT and CDR2 YYREEE (reference sequence). The V and J ends lost 1 base and 5 bases, in that order; junction bases with no gene match: 9. The CDR3 consists of 16 residues. The CDR3 sequence is CASSLYSQGRDNEQFF. As DNA, the CDR3 is TGTGCCAGCAGCTTGTATTCACAGGGGCGCGACAATGAGCAGTTCTTC.

The chain carries TRBV9 and TRBJ1-1, with unresolved D. The germline CDR1 and CDR2 sequences are SGDLS and YYNGEE. This CDR3 is built from 15 residues. Trimming took 0 bases from V and 0 from J, leaving 9 bases between them. In DNA, the CDR3 is TGTGCCAGCAGCGTAGACGAAGGCATGAACACTGAAGCTTTCTTT. The encoded protein is CASSVDEGMNTEAFF. Looking up the rest from reference TRBV9 and TRBJ1-1 gives the full variable domain: DSGVTQTPKHLITATGQRVTLRCSPRSGDLSVYWYQQSLDQGLQFLIQYYNGEERAKGNILERFSAQQFPDLHSELNLSSLELGDSALYFCASSVDEGMNTEAFFGQGTRLTVV.

The chain uses TRBV5-5 and TRBJ2-3; D not resolved. Germline V gives CDR1 SGHKS, CDR2 YYEKEE (reference sequence). CDR3 size: 14 residues. Deletions cut 0 bases from V and 2 bases from J, with 7 bases between. CDR3 nucleotides: TGTGCCAGCAGCTTGGCACGCAACACAGATACGCAGTATTTT. It codes for CASSLARNTDTQYF.

The chain links TRBV4-3 to TRBJ1-2; TRBD1 is a possible D gene (6 bases). The CDR3 sequence is 13 residues long. The germline V gene encodes CDR1 LGHNA and CDR2 YSLEER. Trimming left V 0 bases short and J 10 bases short, with 12 bases between. As DNA, the CDR3 is TGCGCCAGCAGCCAAGAGACAGGTACACTCTACACCTTC. Translated, it gives CASSQETGTLYTF.

V usage is TRBV4-1 and J usage is TRBJ2-3; D might be TRBD1 or TRBD2, each matching 5 bases. V gave up 0 bases and J gave up 8 bases, with 18 bases separating them. Germline-derived CDR1 and CDR2 are MGHRA and YSYEKL. The CDR3 contains 16 residues. CDR3 residues: CASSQDMTGPAPTQYF. Here the CDR3 DNA reads TGCGCCAGCAGCCAAGATATGACGGGACCGGCCCCTACGCAGTATTTT.

DNA for the CDR3: TGTGCCAGTAGTATATCCAAATCCTACGAGCAGTACTTC. It is translated as CASSISKSYEQYF. The genes are TRBV19 and TRBJ2-7; D gene uncertain. Trimming stripped 2 bases from V and 1 base from J, with 6 bases between. The CDR3 extends over 13 amino acids. The V gene's germline CDR1 is LNHDA and CDR2 SQIVND (reference sequence).

A remark on this clone: The sample has other DNA sequences that encode this CDR3 too. The chain is built from TRBV10-3 and TRBJ1-1; unclear D gene. Trimming cost V 4 bases and J 1 base, with 10 bases left between them. This CDR3 has 14 residues. Germline values: CDR1 ENHRY, CDR2 SYGVKD. This chain's CDR3 is CAISAGAANTEAFF. The CDR3 DNA is TGTGCCATCAGTGCGGGCGCCGCGAACACTGAAGCTTTCTTT.

The chain is built from TRBV7-2 and TRBJ2-7; 7 nucleotides agree with TRBD2. Gene TRBJ2-5 matches the end of the DNA better, so the J call may be wrong. The CDR3 extends over 13 amino acids. The germline V gene encodes CDR1 SGHTA and CDR2 FQGNSA. The CDR3 region is CASSLRGRATQYF. CDR3 nucleotides: TGTGCCAGCAGCTTAAGAGGGAGGGCGACCCAGTACTTC.

The V gene is TRBV10-3, the J gene TRBJ1-1; D is uncertain. The CDR3 has 14 amino acids. Germline V lookup: CDR1 ENHRY, CDR2 SYGVKD. The ends were cut back, 6 bases at V and 2 bases at J, with 13 bases in the middle. CDR3 residues: CAIRGSSINTEAFF. CDR3 nucleotide sequence: TGTGCCATCAGGGGGAGCAGCATCAACACTGAAGCTTTCTTT.

This clone has just one count. The V call is TRBV28, the J call TRBJ1-4; D is undetermined. The germline V and J ends were trimmed by 6 bases and 3 bases, with 11 bases remaining between them. The CDR3 covers 14 residues. Germline CDR1 MDHEN, CDR2 SYDVKM. Here the CDR3 reads CASSSQRPNEKLFF. The CDR3 nucleotides read TGTGCCAGCAGCTCCCAGAGGCCTAATGAAAAACTGTTTTTT.

This rearrangement joins TRBV10-3 to TRBJ1-1; no clear D gene. The V gene lost 0 bases and the J gene lost 10 bases, with 9 bases spanning the gap. This CDR3 spans 12 amino acids. Germline loops: CDR1 ENHRY, CDR2 SYGVKD. CDR3: CAISESGEGAFF. The CDR3 bases are TGTGCCATCAGTGAGTCGGGAGAAGGAGCTTTCTTT.

This chain joins TRBV4-3 and TRBJ2-7; 9 positions agree with TRBD2. Germline CDR1 is LGHNA and CDR2 is YSLEER. The CDR3 runs to 13 residues. V was clipped by 1 base and J by 7 bases; unmatched bases: 2. In DNA form, the CDR3 reads TGCGCCAGCAGCCAAGGGCTAGCGGGAGAGCAGTACTTC. Translated: CASSQGLAGEQYF.

The chain has TRBV6-5 and TRBJ2-1, with 8 nucleotides matching TRBD1. This CDR3 comprises 13 residues. Germline V CDR1 and CDR2: MNHEY, SVGAGI. Losses at the gene ends were 6 bases for V and 7 bases for J; bases not matched to a gene: 5. CDR3 coding DNA: TGTGCCAGCAGCTCCAACAGGGGGAATGAGCAGTTCTTC. It yields the protein CASSSNRGNEQFF.

The chain employs TRBV5-6 and TRBJ2-5; TRBD2 matches 7 bases. The CDR3 loop spans 13 amino acids. J gave up 5 bases and V 3 bases, and 4 bases lay outside the gene matches. CDR1 and CDR2 from the germline V gene are SGHDT and YYEEEE. The chain's CDR3 is CASSSAGVETQYF. Written as DNA, the CDR3 is TGTGCCAGCAGCTCGGCGGGGGTCGAGACCCAGTACTTC.

This chain links TRBV7-9 with TRBJ1-1; 8 bases are shared with TRBD1. Trimming took 5 bases from V and 1 from J; bases not matched to a gene: 9. Germline CDR1 is SEHNR and CDR2 is FQNEAQ (reference sequence). CDR3 size: 16 residues. The DNA of the CDR3 is TGTGCCAGCAGCCAAATATACGGGACAGGGAACACTGAAGCTTTCTTT. It specifies CASSQIYGTGNTEAFF.

This chain uses TRBV7-9 with TRBJ2-7; TRBD2 might be the D (8 bases). Germline V gives CDR1 SEHNR, CDR2 FQNEAQ (reference sequence). This CDR3 has 16 residues. Trimming left V 5 bases short and J 6 bases short, with 23 bases between. The CDR3 sequence is CASSTTGTRASGEQYF. The CDR3 DNA reads as TGTGCCAGCAGCACGACAGGGACTAGGGCGTCGGGCGAGCAGTACTTC.

This chain links TRBV10-3 with TRBJ2-1; tentatively, D is TRBD1 (6 bases). This CDR3 comprises 16 residues. Germline-derived CDR1 and CDR2 are ENHRY and SYGVKD. The ends were cut back, 0 bases at V and 4 bases at J, with 13 bases in the middle. CDR3 DNA sequence: TGTGCCATCAGTGAGTCGGTACAGGGTCGATACAATGAGCAGTTCTTC. Residues: CAISESVQGRYNEQFF.

The chain employs TRBV11-2 and TRBJ1-4; tentative D call: TRBD1 (6 bases). The CDR3 spans 16 residues. V was pared by 5 bases and J by 4 bases, with 17 bases between. From germline, CDR1 is SGHAT and CDR2 FQNNGV. Here the CDR3 reads CASSPKDGTSNEKLFF. The DNA for the CDR3 is TGTGCCAGCAGCCCCAAAGACGGGACAAGTAATGAAAAACTGTTTTTT.

The chain joins TRBV30 to TRBJ1-1, with unresolved D. V lost 3 bases and J 1 base, leaving 6 bases between the germline ends. CDR1 and CDR2 from the germline V gene are GTSNPN and SVGIG (reference sequence). The CDR3 contains 12 residues. In nucleotides, the CDR3 is TGTGCCTGGAGGTGGGGGAACACTGAAGCTTTCTTT. This gives the protein CAWRWGNTEAFF.

This clone was observed a single time. This sequence joins TRBV5-1 and TRBJ1-1; D uncertain. Germline lookup yields CDR1 SGHRS and CDR2 YFSETQ. V shed 2 bases and J shed 0 bases, with 11 bases lying between them. The CDR3 sequence is 15 residues long. The CDR3 loop reads CASSFLGNMNTEAFF. CDR3 DNA sequence: TGCGCCAGCAGCTTTTTGGGGAATATGAACACTGAAGCTTTCTTT.

This rearrangement joins TRBV6-5 to TRBJ2-5; possible D gene TRBD2, 5 bases. The CDR3 totals 13 residues. V lost 7 bases and J 5 bases, leaving 14 bases between the germline ends. Germline lookup yields CDR1 MNHEY and CDR2 SVGAGI. The CDR3 region is CASTPGVRETQYF. The CDR3 nucleotides are TGTGCCAGCACCCCCGGGGTTAGGGAGACCCAGTACTTC.

The chain uses TRBV6-5 and TRBJ2-2; D ambiguous. The ends were cut back, 6 bases at V and 4 bases at J, with 6 bases in the middle. There are 12 residues in the CDR3. Germline V gene data show CDR1 as MNHEY and CDR2 as SVGAGI. The CDR3 sequence: CASRRSTGELFF. CDR3 DNA sequence: TGTGCCAGCAGACGATCCACCGGGGAGCTGTTTTTT.

The chain couples TRBV6-5 to TRBJ2-2; D remains ambiguous. Germline V gives CDR1 MNHEY, CDR2 SVGAGI. Trimming shortened V by 1 base and J by 5 bases, and 11 bases separated the two germline ends. CDR3 size: 15 residues. CDR3 loop: CASSYLGSATGELFF. Here the CDR3 DNA reads TGTGCCAGCAGTTACTTGGGGTCGGCGACCGGGGAGCTGTTTTTT.

This chain links TRBV18 with TRBJ2-1; 9 nucleotides align to TRBD1. V gave up 3 bases and J gave up 4 bases; unmatched junction bases: 7. The CDR3 extends over 16 amino acids. Germline assignment: CDR1 KGHSH and CDR2 LQKENI. CDR3 residues: CASSPLTGTGYNEQFF. The DNA of the CDR3 is TGTGCCAGCTCACCTCTTACCGGGACAGGGTACAATGAGCAGTTCTTC.

The chain carries TRBV19 and TRBJ1-2, with 9 bases lining up with TRBD1. V shed 7 bases, J shed 1 base, and the junction held 4 bases outside the gene matches. This CDR3 contains 14 residues. Germline V gene lookup returns CDR1 LNHDA and CDR2 SQIVND (reference sequence). This CDR3 is CASTTTGGNYGYTF. CDR3 DNA: TGTGCCAGTACCACGACAGGGGGTAACTATGGCTACACCTTC.

This clone was counted once. The rearrangement links TRBV4-1 to TRBJ2-7, with 11 bases aligning to TRBD2. V shed 5 bases and J 0 bases; nucleotides not matched to a gene: 3. The germline V gene encodes CDR1 MGHRA and CDR2 YSYEKL. The CDR3 is made up of 15 amino acids. The CDR3 coding sequence is TGCGCCAGCAGCTTAGCGGGAGGGAGCTCCTACGAGCAGTACTTC. Protein sequence: CASSLAGGSSYEQYF.